Listed here is a single T cell receptor beta chain. V lost 8 bases, J lost 7 bases, and 21 bases lay in between. The CDR3 extends over 14 amino acids. The germline gives CDR1 MNHEY, CDR2 SMNVEV (reference sequence). This sample is part of a study of sequential checkpoint blockade in melanoma. Study in general: Randomization was 1:1 between first-line nivolumab→ipilimumab and ipilimumab→nivolumab. Maintenance nivolumab came after either treatment sequence.

Data came from immunoSEQ multiplex PCR; TCRdb stores just in-frame clones and leaves some out. The sample comprises under 20,000 clones, around 75% of which are singletons, and less than 50% rests with the top ten. Sample treatment: randomized to nivolumab then ipilimumab (arm A) or the reverse (arm B). None of the patients previously received DNA-damaging chemotherapy. PBMC sorting kept live CD3+CD8+ cells without CD19 or CD56. V is TRBV27 and J is TRBJ2-7; the D gene is possibly TRBD1 (6 bases). Source: CD8+ T cells sorted from blood (inferred from file names), taken from a patient given nivolumab and ipilimumab in sequence. The receptor was derived from a human donor with melanoma. The chain's CDR3 is CASAPSTTGKEQYF. CDR3 nucleotide sequence: TGTGCCAGCGCCCCTAGTACCACAGGGAAAGAGCAGTACTTC.